Listed below are T cell receptor beta chains from one sample, sequenced in a study of beta chain features in type 1 diabetes. Method: immunoSEQ multiplex PCR; TCRdb's copy keeps in-frame clones and lacks some. Among roughly 340,000 clones, around an eighth were seen once, and the ten largest hold roughly 0.015%. Sequences were obtained from naive CD4+ T cells from blood. These receptor sequences come from a woman between 18 and 29 years old with type 1 diabetes. The CDR3 runs from the conserved cysteine through the conserved F or W. D genes are given only for firm matches. Clone sizes are given selectively: once, few, many, or a class where the clone is expanded.

V gene	D gene	J gene	clone size	CDR3 protein	CDR3 DNA
TRBV19	NA	TRBJ2-3	few	CASSSAHGGTQYF	TGTGCCAGTAGTAGCGCCCACGGAGGTACGCAGTATTTT
TRBV15	TRBD2	TRBJ2-1	NA	CATSRDRSAGGGGYNEQFF	TGTGCCACCAGCAGAGATCGGTCCGCCGGAGGCGGGGGTTACAATGAGCAGTTCTTC
TRBV11-2	TRBD2	TRBJ2-7	few	CASSWRLAESSYEQYF	TGTGCCAGCAGCTGGCGACTAGCGGAAAGCTCCTACGAGCAGTACTTC
TRBV19	NA	TRBJ2-3	NA	CASSMGPATDTQYF	TGTGCCAGTAGTATGGGCCCCGCCACAGATACGCAGTATTTT
TRBV9	TRBD2	TRBJ2-5	few	CASTLVRLAVQETQYF	TGTGCCAGCACCCTCGTGCGGCTAGCGGTACAAGAGACCCAGTACTTC
TRBV7-2	NA	TRBJ1-1	NA	CASSSSGTSHTEAFF	TGTGCCAGCAGCTCCTCCGGGACATCTCACACTGAAGCTTTCTTT
TRBV30	NA	TRBJ2-6	few	CAWSPRQGLSGANVLTF	TGTGCCTGGAGTCCTAGACAGGGACTCTCTGGGGCCAACGTCCTGACTTTC
TRBV5-1	NA	TRBJ2-5	NA	CASSFAGGHYGETQYF	TGCGCCAGCAGCTTCGCAGGAGGCCATTACGGAGAGACCCAGTACTTC
TRBV7-6	TRBD1	TRBJ2-2	NA	CASSGTGVSLSNTGELFF	TGTGCCAGCAGCGGAACAGGGGTCTCACTATCGAACACCGGGGAGCTGTTTTTT
TRBV7-2	TRBD2	TRBJ2-1	few	CASSLGGTSGSGEQFF	TGTGCCAGCAGCTTAGGGGGGACTAGCGGGAGCGGTGAGCAGTTCTTC
TRBV5-1	NA	TRBJ2-1	NA	CASSLEASFGEQFF	TGCGCCAGCAGCTTGGAGGCTAGTTTCGGTGAGCAGTTCTTC
TRBV27	TRBD2	TRBJ2-1	NA	CASSSGLAGGPEQFF	TGTGCCAGCAGTTCAGGACTAGCGGGAGGGCCCGAGCAGTTCTTC
TRBV30	NA	TRBJ1-3	NA	CAWLSSGNTIYF	TGTGCCTGGTTGAGCTCTGGAAACACCATATATTTT
TRBV11-2	NA	TRBJ2-1	NA	CASSFGRAWEDEQFF	TGTGCCAGCAGCTTTGGACGGGCATGGGAGGATGAGCAGTTCTTC
TRBV18	TRBD2	TRBJ2-1	few	CASSPFSPGASGSSNEQFF	TGTGCCAGCTCACCTTTCAGTCCCGGGGCTAGCGGGAGTAGTAATGAGCAGTTCTTC
TRBV9	TRBD2	TRBJ2-1	NA	CASSVGASGRAGEQFF	TGTGCCAGCAGCGTAGGGGCCAGCGGGAGGGCGGGTGAGCAGTTCTTC
TRBV10-2	TRBD2	TRBJ2-5	few	CASNAGGRLGQETQYF	TGCGCCAGCAACGCGGGGGGGCGCTTGGGCCAAGAGACCCAGTACTTC
TRBV27	TRBD1	TRBJ2-6	few	CASSVQGSGANVLTF	TGTGCCAGCAGTGTACAGGGGTCTGGGGCCAACGTCCTGACTTTC
TRBV28	NA	TRBJ1-2	NA	CASSLQGSGGYTF	TGTGCCAGCAGTTTACAGGGGTCTGGTGGCTACACCTTC
TRBV11-3	TRBD2	TRBJ2-2	NA	CASSLALAGENGELFF	TGTGCCAGCAGCTTAGCGCTAGCGGGAGAGAACGGGGAGCTGTTTTTT
TRBV7-2	TRBD2	TRBJ2-7	once	CASSYRSGSFSYEQYF	TGTGCCAGCAGTTATAGGAGCGGGAGTTTCTCCTACGAGCAGTACTTC
TRBV2	TRBD2	TRBJ2-7	NA	CASSAVTSGRHEQYF	TGTGCCAGCAGTGCGGTAACTAGCGGGAGGCACGAGCAGTACTTC
TRBV10-3	TRBD2	TRBJ2-1	few	CAIRMGLPNEQFF	TGTGCCATCAGGATGGGACTACCCAATGAGCAGTTCTTC
TRBV19	NA	TRBJ2-2	few	CASTGTPHGELFF	TGTGCCAGTACCGGGACTCCCCACGGGGAGCTGTTTTTT
TRBV19	TRBD1	TRBJ2-4	few	CASSLGRGGSAKNIQYF	TGTGCCAGTAGCCTCGGGCGAGGGGGCTCAGCCAAAAACATTCAGTACTTC
TRBV19	TRBD1	TRBJ1-5	NA	CASTPIRQGFNQPQHF	TGTGCCAGTACTCCTATAAGACAGGGTTTCAATCAGCCCCAGCATTTT
TRBV5-1	NA	TRBJ2-4	NA	CASSSSRGYANIQYF	TGCGCCAGCAGCTCCTCAAGGGGGTACGCGAACATTCAGTACTTC
TRBV28	NA	TRBJ1-1	NA	CASNALQNTEAFF	TGTGCCAGCAACGCACTACAGAACACTGAAGCTTTCTTT
TRBV5-1	NA	TRBJ2-3	few	CASTLTGTDTQYF	TGCGCCAGCACCCTTACAGGGACAGATACGCAGTATTTT
TRBV30	NA	TRBJ1-3	NA	CAWTGGNTIYF	TGTGCCTGGACCGGGGGAAACACCATATATTTT
TRBV29-1	NA	TRBJ1-2	NA	CSVEGEGRLYTF	TGCAGCGTTGAGGGGGAGGGACGGCTTTACACCTTC
TRBV5-1	TRBD1	TRBJ1-1	few	CASSPQTGDVTEAFF	TGCGCCAGCAGCCCACAGACAGGGGATGTCACTGAAGCTTTCTTT
TRBV7-9	TRBD1	TRBJ2-3	few	CASGSLGQNTDTQYF	TGTGCCAGCGGTTCGTTGGGACAGAACACAGATACGCAGTATTTT
TRBV9	NA	TRBJ1-2	few	CASSVNNYGYTF	TGTGCCAGCAGCGTTAATAACTATGGCTACACCTTC
TRBV28	TRBD2	TRBJ2-5	few	CASSRPGLAGTQETQYF	TGTGCCAGCAGCAGACCGGGACTAGCGGGCACACAAGAGACCCAGTACTTC
TRBV30	TRBD2	TRBJ2-7	NA	CASSGRSYEQYF	TGTGCCTCTAGCGGGAGATCCTACGAGCAGTACTTC
TRBV5-1	TRBD1	TRBJ2-5	NA	CASSAGDRGETQYF	TGCGCCAGCAGCGCCGGCGACAGGGGGGAGACCCAGTACTTC
TRBV5-1	NA	TRBJ2-1	NA	CASSFGTLALAFANEQFF	TGCGCCAGCAGTTTCGGAACTTTGGCGCTAGCTTTCGCCAATGAGCAGTTCTTC
TRBV6-5	NA	TRBJ1-2	NA	CASKLRGLNGYTF	TGTGCCAGCAAACTCCGCGGGCTCAATGGCTACACCTTC
TRBV7-2	NA	TRBJ2-3	NA	CASSPRGNTDTQYF	TGTGCCAGCAGCCCCCGGGGGAACACAGATACGCAGTATTTT
TRBV25-1	TRBD2	TRBJ2-1	few	CASRGLAGPHWHEQFF	TGTGCCAGCAGAGGACTAGCGGGGCCCCATTGGCATGAGCAGTTCTTC
TRBV9	NA	TRBJ1-1	once	CASSGASMNTEAFF	TGTGCCAGCAGCGGCGCCTCTATGAACACTGAAGCTTTCTTT
TRBV5-4	NA	TRBJ1-2	NA	CASSSTAFYGYTF	TGTGCCAGCAGCTCGACTGCGTTCTATGGCTACACCTTC
TRBV7-9	TRBD1	TRBJ1-1	NA	CASSYGQGGTEVFF	TGTGCCAGCAGTTACGGACAGGGCGGCACTGAAGTTTTCTTT
TRBV15	TRBD2	TRBJ2-5	few	CATSRDPSGRGETQYF	TGTGCCACCAGCAGAGACCCTAGCGGGAGAGGGGAGACCCAGTACTTC
TRBV29-1	TRBD1	TRBJ1-5	NA	CSVKGQVDQPQHF	TGCAGCGTTAAGGGACAGGTGGATCAGCCCCAGCATTTT
TRBV19	NA	TRBJ2-1	NA	CASSPRTVYNEQFF	TGTGCCAGTAGTCCTCGGACAGTCTACAATGAGCAGTTCTTC
TRBV30	NA	TRBJ1-4	NA	CAWSDSSTNEKLFF	TGTGCCTGGAGCGACAGCTCAACTAATGAAAAACTGTTTTTT
TRBV9	TRBD1	TRBJ2-2	NA	CASSVGSVPTGGGSGELFF	TGTGCCAGCAGCGTAGGGTCCGTGCCGACAGGGGGAGGTTCCGGGGAGCTGTTTTTT
TRBV30	TRBD2	TRBJ2-3	NA	CAWSVLAGSTDTQYF	TGTGCCTGGAGTGTTCTAGCGGGATCGACAGATACGCAGTATTTT
TRBV18	NA	TRBJ1-1	NA	CASSPFEVIEAFF	TGTGCCAGCTCACCATTTGAGGTAATCGAAGCTTTCTTT
TRBV12-5	NA	TRBJ2-3	NA	CASGPGIFTDTQYF	TGTGCTAGTGGTCCCGGGATCTTCACAGATACGCAGTATTTT
TRBV19	NA	TRBJ2-4	NA	CASSIRGPPPNIQYF	TGTGCCAGTAGTATAAGAGGGCCCCCGCCAAACATTCAGTACTTC
TRBV2	TRBD1	TRBJ2-5	NA	CASSQQGDQETQYF	TGTGCCAGCAGCCAACAGGGGGACCAAGAGACCCAGTACTTC
TRBV30	TRBD2	TRBJ2-7	few	CAWRGGRAYEQYF	TGTGCCTGGAGGGGCGGGAGGGCTTACGAGCAGTACTTC
TRBV7-9	NA	TRBJ2-1	few	CASSLGGGEYNEQFF	TGTGCCAGCAGCTTAGGAGGGGGGGAGTACAATGAGCAGTTCTTC
TRBV7-8	NA	TRBJ1-5	NA	CASSLTSNQPQHF	TGTGCCAGCAGCTTAACAAGCAATCAGCCCCAGCATTTT
TRBV30	NA	TRBJ1-2	NA	CAWSVGEAYGYTF	TGTGCCTGGAGTGTCGGGGAGGCCTATGGCTACACCTTC
TRBV6-5	NA	TRBJ1-2	NA	CASSSMGGNYGYTF	TGTGCCAGCAGTTCTATGGGCGGGAACTATGGCTACACCTTC